This T cell receptor (beta chain) was obtained from a study of a mutant IDH1 vaccine in newly diagnosed glioma. Whole-study context: Receipt of radiotherapy, temozolomide, or both preceded the study, and most received both.

A remark on this clone: Its antigen is currently unknown.

The V end was cut by 0 bases, the J end by 0 bases, with 6 bases between. CDR1 and CDR2 from the germline V gene are SGDLS and YYNGEE. This CDR3 is built from 15 residues. Time point of the sample: week 35, safety follow-up. Vaccination comprised doses that each held 300 ug of mutant IDH1 20-mer peptide, plus topical imiquimod. Diagnosis in the donors showed new WHO grade 3 or 4 astrocytomas that were IDH1-mutant and ATRX-lost. Profiled with immunoSEQ multiplex PCR; TCRdb holds only in-frame clones, not every one. The table includes about 66,000 clones, about 73% detected once. V gene TRBV9 combines with J gene TRBJ1-4; D remains unclear. Sequenced material: PBMCs, taken from a glioma patient whose treatment included an IDH1 peptide vaccine. This clonotype was sampled from a man in his forties or fifties with glioma. The CDR3 coding sequence is TGTGCCAGCAGCGTAGAGGGTGCAACTAATGAAAAACTGTTTTTT. Protein sequence: CASSVEGATNEKLFF.